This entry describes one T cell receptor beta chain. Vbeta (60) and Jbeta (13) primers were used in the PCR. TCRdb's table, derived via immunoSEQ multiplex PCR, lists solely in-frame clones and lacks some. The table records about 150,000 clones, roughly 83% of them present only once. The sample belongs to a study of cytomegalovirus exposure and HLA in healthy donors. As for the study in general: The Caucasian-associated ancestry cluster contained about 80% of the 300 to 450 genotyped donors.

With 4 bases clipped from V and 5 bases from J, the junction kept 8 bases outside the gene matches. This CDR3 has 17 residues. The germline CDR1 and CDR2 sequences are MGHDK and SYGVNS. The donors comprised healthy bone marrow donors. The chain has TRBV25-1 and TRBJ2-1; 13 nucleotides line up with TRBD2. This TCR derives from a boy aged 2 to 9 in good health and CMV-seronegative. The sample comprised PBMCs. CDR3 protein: CASSAKGLAGQNNEQFF. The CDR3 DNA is TGTGCCAGCAGTGCAAAGGGACTAGCGGGACAAAACAATGAGCAGTTCTTC.